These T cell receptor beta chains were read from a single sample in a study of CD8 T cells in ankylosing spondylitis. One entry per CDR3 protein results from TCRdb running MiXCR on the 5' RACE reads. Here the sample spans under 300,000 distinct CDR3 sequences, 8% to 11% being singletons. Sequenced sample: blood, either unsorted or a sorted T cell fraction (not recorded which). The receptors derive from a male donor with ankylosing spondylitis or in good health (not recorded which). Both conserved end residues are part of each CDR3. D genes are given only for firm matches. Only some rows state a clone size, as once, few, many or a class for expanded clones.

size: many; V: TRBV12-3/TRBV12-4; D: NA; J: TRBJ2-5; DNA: TGTGCCAGCAGTTTAAGGGGACGGCTGCAAGAGACCCAGTACTTC; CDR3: CASSLRGRLQETQYF
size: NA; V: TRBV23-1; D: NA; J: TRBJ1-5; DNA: TGCGCCAGCAGTCAGCAGCCCCGGGCCCCATGGAGCAATCAGCCCCAGCATTTT; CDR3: CASSQQPRAPWSNQPQHF
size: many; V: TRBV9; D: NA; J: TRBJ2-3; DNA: TGTGCCAGCAGCGTACATAAAACTAGCACAGATACGCAGTATTTT; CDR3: CASSVHKTSTDTQYF
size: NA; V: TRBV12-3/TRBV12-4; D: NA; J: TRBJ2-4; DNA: TGTGCCAGCAGCACGGGCATGGGGGTGGGGGCCAAAAACATTCAGTACTTC; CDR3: CASSTGMGVGAKNIQYF
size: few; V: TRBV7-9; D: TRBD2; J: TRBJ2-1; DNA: TGTGCCAGCAGCTCCCCGGGACTACTGTCTACAATCGAGCAGTTCTTC; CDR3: CASSSPGLLSTIEQFF
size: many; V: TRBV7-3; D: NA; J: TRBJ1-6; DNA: TGTGCCAGCAGCTTAATCAGTTCTTCACCCCTCCACTTT; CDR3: CASSLISSSPLHF
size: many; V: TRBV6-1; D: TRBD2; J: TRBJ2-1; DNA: TGTGCCAGCTGTAGCGGGAGGGAGTCCTACAATGAGCAGTTCTTC; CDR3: CASCSGRESYNEQFF
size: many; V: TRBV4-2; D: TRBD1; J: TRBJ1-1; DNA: TGTGCCAGCAGCCAAGATGGAAAGACAGGGTGGAGAACTGAAGCTTTCTTT; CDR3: CASSQDGKTGWRTEAFF
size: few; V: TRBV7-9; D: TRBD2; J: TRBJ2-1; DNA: TGTGCCAGCAGCCCCACTGGCGGGGGGAGTTACAATGAGCAGTTCTTC; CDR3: CASSPTGGGSYNEQFF
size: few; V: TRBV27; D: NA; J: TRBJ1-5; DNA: TGTGCCAGCCCCACCGTAGGGGAGGAGGGTCAGCCCCAGCATTTT; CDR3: CASPTVGEEGQPQHF
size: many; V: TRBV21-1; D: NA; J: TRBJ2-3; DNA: TGTGCCAGCAGAACAGGGCTAGAATCCACAGATACGCAGTATTTT; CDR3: CASRTGLESTDTQYF
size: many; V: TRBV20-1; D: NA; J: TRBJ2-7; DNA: TGCAGTGCTCCGTTTGGGGGCCTTAACAGCGAGCAGTACTTC; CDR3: CSAPFGGLNSEQYF
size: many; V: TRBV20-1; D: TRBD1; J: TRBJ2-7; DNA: TGCAGTGCTAGCATCGGGACAGGGATATCGTACGAGCAGTACTTC; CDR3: CSASIGTGISYEQYF
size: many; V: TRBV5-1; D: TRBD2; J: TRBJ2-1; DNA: TGCGCCAGCAGCCCGGCCGTGGGGCTAGCGGCCTACAATGAGCAGTTCTTC; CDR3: CASSPAVGLAAYNEQFF
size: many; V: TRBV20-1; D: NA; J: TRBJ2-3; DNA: TGCAGTGCTAGCCAGGGAAGCACAGATACGCAGTATTTT; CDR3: CSASQGSTDTQYF
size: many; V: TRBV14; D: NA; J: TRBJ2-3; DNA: TGTGCCAGCAGCCAAGGACCGAGACCTGGCACAGATACGCAGTATTTT; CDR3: CASSQGPRPGTDTQYF
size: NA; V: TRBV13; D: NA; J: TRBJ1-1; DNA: TGTGCCAGCAGCTTCGACCGTGAAGCTTTCTTT; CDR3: CASSFDREAFF
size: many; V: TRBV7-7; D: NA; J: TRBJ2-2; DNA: TGTGCCAGCAGCTTAAGTGGGGCCTCCCCCGGGGAGCTGTTTTTT; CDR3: CASSLSGASPGELFF
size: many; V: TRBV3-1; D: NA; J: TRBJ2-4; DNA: TGTGCCAGCAGCCAGCGACGTGGGCAGGGAAAAGAAATTCAGTACTTC; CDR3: CASSQRRGQGKEIQYF
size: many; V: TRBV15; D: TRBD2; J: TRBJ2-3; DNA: TGTGCCACCAGCCCAGTTGTCTCTAGCGGGGGCACAGATACGCAGTATTTT; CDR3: CATSPVVSSGGTDTQYF
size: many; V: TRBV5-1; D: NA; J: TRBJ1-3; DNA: TGTGCCAGCAGTCTACAGGGTTCCTCTGGAAACACCATATATTTT; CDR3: CASSLQGSSGNTIYF
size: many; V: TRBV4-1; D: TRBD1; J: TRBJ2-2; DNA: TGCGCCAGCAGCCCCGCTAGTTTCGGGACAGGGTACACCGGGGAGCTGTTTTTT; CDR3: CASSPASFGTGYTGELFF
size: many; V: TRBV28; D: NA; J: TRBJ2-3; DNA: TGTGCCAGCAGTTTAGGGGACCGCACAGATACGCAGTATTTT; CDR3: CASSLGDRTDTQYF
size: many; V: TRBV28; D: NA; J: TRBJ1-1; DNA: TGTGCCAGCGAACCCCAGGGCCCGGGGACTGAAGCTTTCTTT; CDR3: CASEPQGPGTEAFF
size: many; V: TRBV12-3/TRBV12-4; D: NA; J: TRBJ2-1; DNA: TGTGCCAGCAGTTTAGATGGAGGGGGCGCTTACAATGAGCAGTTCTTC; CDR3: CASSLDGGGAYNEQFF
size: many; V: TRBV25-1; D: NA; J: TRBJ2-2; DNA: TGTGCCAGCAGTGAACCCGGGACCAACACCGGGGAGCTGTTTTTT; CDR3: CASSEPGTNTGELFF
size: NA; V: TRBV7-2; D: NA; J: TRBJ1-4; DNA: TGTGCCAGCAGCTTACGGGAGGCAACTAATGAAAAACTGTTTTTT; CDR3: CASSLREATNEKLFF
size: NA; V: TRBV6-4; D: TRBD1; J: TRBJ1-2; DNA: TGTGCCAGCAGACCGGACAGGGGGGTCAACTATGGCTACACCTTC; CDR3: CASRPDRGVNYGYTF
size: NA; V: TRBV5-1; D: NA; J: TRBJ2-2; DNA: TGCGCCAGCAGCTTCAGAGGAGCAAACGCGAACACCGGGGAGCTGTTTTTT; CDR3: CASSFRGANANTGELFF
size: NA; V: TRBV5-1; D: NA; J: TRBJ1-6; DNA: TGCGCCAGCAGCTTCGGGCAGATGGGGCGGGAGGCCCTCCACTTT; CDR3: CASSFGQMGREALHF
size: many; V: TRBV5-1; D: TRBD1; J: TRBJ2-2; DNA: TGCGCCAGCAGCTCGACAGGGTACGACACCGGGGAGCTGTTTTTT; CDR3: CASSSTGYDTGELFF
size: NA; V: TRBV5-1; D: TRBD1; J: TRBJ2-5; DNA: TGCGCCAGCAGCTTGACTGGCGGGACAGGAGAGACCCAGTACTTC; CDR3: CASSLTGGTGETQYF
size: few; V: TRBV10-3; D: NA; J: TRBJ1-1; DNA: TGTGCCATCAGTGAGGGGGATGAGACTGAAGTTTTCTTT; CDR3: CAISEGDETEVFF
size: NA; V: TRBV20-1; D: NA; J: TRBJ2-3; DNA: TGCTGTGCCCCCCCCGCTACGCCGGACATCAGCACAGATACGCAGTATTTT; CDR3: CCAPPATPDISTDTQYF
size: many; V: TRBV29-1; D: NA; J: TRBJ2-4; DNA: TGCAGCGTTGTTGGACACCTAGCCAAAAACATTCAGTACTTC; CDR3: CSVVGHLAKNIQYF
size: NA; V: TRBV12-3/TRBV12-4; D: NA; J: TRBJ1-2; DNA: TGTGCCAGCAGTTTAGCCGGGGACACCTATGGCTACACCTTC; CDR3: CASSLAGDTYGYTF
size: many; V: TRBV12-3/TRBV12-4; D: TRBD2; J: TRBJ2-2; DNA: TGTGCCAGCATTATTAGCGGGTCCTACACCGGGGAGCTGTTTTTT; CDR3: CASIISGSYTGELFF
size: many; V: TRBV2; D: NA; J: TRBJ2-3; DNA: TGTGCCAGCAGTGATTCAGCGGGGAGGGGGGATACGCAGTATTTT; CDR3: CASSDSAGRGDTQYF
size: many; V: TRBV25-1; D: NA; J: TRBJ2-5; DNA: TGTGCCAGCAGTGATACCGGGGGCGGTAGGAAGACCCAGTACTTC; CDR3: CASSDTGGGRKTQYF
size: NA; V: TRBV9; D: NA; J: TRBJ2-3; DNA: TGTGCCAGCAGCGTCATCCCCGGGGGCCGAGATACGCAGTATTTT; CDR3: CASSVIPGGRDTQYF
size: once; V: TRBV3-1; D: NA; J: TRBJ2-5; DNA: TGTGCCAGCAGCAAGCAGGTAGCGTGGCTCCAAGAGACCCAGTACTTC; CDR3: CASSKQVAWLQETQYF
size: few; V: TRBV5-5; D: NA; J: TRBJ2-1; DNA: TGTGCCAGCAGCACCCGGGTGACATTAATCAATGAGCAGTTCTTC; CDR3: CASSTRVTLINEQFF
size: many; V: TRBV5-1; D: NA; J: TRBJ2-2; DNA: TGCGCCAGCAGCCCCTCCGGGGCGGCGAACACCGGGGAGCTGTTTTTT; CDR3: CASSPSGAANTGELFF
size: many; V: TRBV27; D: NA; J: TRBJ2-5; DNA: TGTGCCAGCAGTTCATCGGGCAGGGTAAAGTCAGAGACCCAGTACTTC; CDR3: CASSSSGRVKSETQYF
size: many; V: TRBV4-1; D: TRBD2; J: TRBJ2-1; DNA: TGCGCCAGCAGCTCCTCGACTAGCGGGGCCCTCAATGAGCAGTTCTTC; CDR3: CASSSSTSGALNEQFF
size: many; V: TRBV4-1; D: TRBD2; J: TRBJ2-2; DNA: TGCGCCAGCAGCCAATCCGGCCTAGCGGGATCCGGGGAGCTGTTTTTT; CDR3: CASSQSGLAGSGELFF
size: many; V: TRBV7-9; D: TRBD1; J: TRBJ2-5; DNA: TGTGCCAGCAGCTCGGACAGGAGGGAGACCCAGTACTTC; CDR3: CASSSDRRETQYF
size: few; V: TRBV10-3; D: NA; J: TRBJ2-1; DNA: TGTGCCATCGGCACGGGAGTCCCGACGGAGCAGTTCTTC; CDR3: CAIGTGVPTEQFF
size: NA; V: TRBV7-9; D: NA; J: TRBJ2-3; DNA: TGTGCCAGCAGCTTAGGGCAGGGTGGGCCAGATACGCAGTATTTT; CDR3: CASSLGQGGPDTQYF
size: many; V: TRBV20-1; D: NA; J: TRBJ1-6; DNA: TGCAGTGCTAGAGAGGGTTCAGGACAGACTAATTCACCCCTCCACTTT; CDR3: CSAREGSGQTNSPLHF
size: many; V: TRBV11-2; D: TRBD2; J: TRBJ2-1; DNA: TGTGCCAGCAGCTTAGTGGCCAGGACTAGCGGGGGGGCCGGGGGTGAGCAGTTCTTC; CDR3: CASSLVARTSGGAGGEQFF
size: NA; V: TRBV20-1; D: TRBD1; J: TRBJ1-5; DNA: TGCAGTGCTCGGGACAGGGAAGAGGGGCATCAGCCCCAGCATTTT; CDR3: CSARDREEGHQPQHF
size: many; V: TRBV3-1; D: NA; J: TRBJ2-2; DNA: TGTGCCAGCAGCCCCTCGGGACCGGAGCTGTTTTTT; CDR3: CASSPSGPELFF
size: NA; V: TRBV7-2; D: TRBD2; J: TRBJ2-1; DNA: TGTGCCAGCAGCTCCACTAGCGGGGACAATGAGCAGTTCTTC; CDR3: CASSSTSGDNEQFF
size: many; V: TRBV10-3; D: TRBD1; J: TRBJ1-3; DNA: TGTGCCATCAGTGAGCGACAGGGAGGAAACTCTGGAAACACCATATATTTT; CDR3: CAISERQGGNSGNTIYF
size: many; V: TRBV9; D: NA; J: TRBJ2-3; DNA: TGTGCCAGCAGCAAAGGTGAGGTCACAGATACGCAGTATTTT; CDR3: CASSKGEVTDTQYF
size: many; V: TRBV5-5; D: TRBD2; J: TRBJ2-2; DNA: TGTGCCAGCAGCTTGACTAGCGGGAGGGATTACACCGGGGAGCTGTTTTTT; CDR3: CASSLTSGRDYTGELFF
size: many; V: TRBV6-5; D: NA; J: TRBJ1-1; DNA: TGTGCCAGCAGTTACAATGTCGGCCGGGCGGTTGAAGCTTTCTTT; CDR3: CASSYNVGRAVEAFF
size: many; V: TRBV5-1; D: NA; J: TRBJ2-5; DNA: TGCGCCAGCAGCCCAGGGACGGGGGCGAAAGAGACCCAGTACTTC; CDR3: CASSPGTGAKETQYF